The 29 T cell receptor beta chains below all came from one sample that was sequenced in a study of blood T cell repertoires in COVID-19. TCRdb's copy holds only in-frame clones and misses some; the assay was immunoSEQ multiplex PCR. The data hold roughly 190,000 clones, with under 90% observed a single time. What was sequenced was peripheral blood. These receptors originate from a woman aged 70-85 years with COVID-19, enrolled during active disease.

The J gene is TRBJ1-1, the V gene TRBV28; 7 positions match TRBD1. CDR1 MDHEN and CDR2 SYDVKM come from the germline V gene. Trimming removed 3 bases from V and 0 bases from J; junction bases left unmatched: 10. The CDR3 spans 17 residues. The CDR3 is CASSFWLLGQLNTEAFF. CDR3 DNA: TGTGCCAGCAGTTTTTGGCTCTTGGGACAGTTGAACACTGAAGCTTTCTTT.

The chain recombines TRBV20-1 with TRBJ1-2; D ambiguous. Trimming took 5 bases from V and 7 from J, leaving 11 bases between them. CDR1 and CDR2 (germline): DFQATT, SNEGSKA (reference sequence). The CDR3 runs 11 residues. This chain's CDR3 is CSADTGRGYTF. For the CDR3, the DNA is TGCAGTGCTGACACCGGCCGTGGCTACACCTTC.

The chain employs TRBV5-4 and TRBJ1-6; TRBD1 matches 7 bases. V was clipped by 2 bases and J by 1 base; unmatched bases: 9. The CDR3 runs to 18 residues. Germline loops: CDR1 SGHNT, CDR2 YYREEE (reference sequence). CDR3 nucleotide sequence: TGTGCCAGCAGCTTCAAGGCAGGGGGAGAGTCCTATAATTCACCCCTCCACTTT. This translates into CASSFKAGGESYNSPLHF.

V usage is TRBV12-3 or TRBV12-4 and J usage is TRBJ1-2; D perhaps matches TRBD1 (5 bases). Between the trimmed V and J ends, which lost 7 bases and 4 bases, there was a span of 10 bases. This CDR3 comprises 12 residues. DNA for the CDR3: TGTGCCAGCACAAGGGGTGTCTATGGCTACACCTTC. This translates into CASTRGVYGYTF.

The chain employs TRBV3-1 (or the pseudogene TRBV3-2) and TRBJ1-6; a possible D gene is TRBD1 (5 bases). Trimming removed 4 bases at V and 10 bases at J, with 8 bases between. CDR1 is LGHDT, CDR2 YNNKEL, per germline (reference sequence). CDR3 length: 12 amino acids. CDR3 nucleotide sequence: TGTGCCAGCAGCCTACCAGGGTCACCCCTCCACTTT. Translated, it gives CASSLPGSPLHF.

The V gene is TRBV6-5, the J gene TRBJ1-6, with 8 bases aligning to TRBD1. The CDR3 is made up of 14 amino acids. The ends lost 6 bases at V and 7 bases at J; junction bases unmatched: 5. Germline V CDR1 and CDR2: MNHEY, SVGAGI. In nucleotides, the CDR3 is TGTGCCAGCAGACTCGGACAGGGCAATTCACCCCTCCACTTT. It yields the protein CASRLGQGNSPLHF.

The V and J genes are TRBV10-3 and TRBJ2-6; 7 positions match TRBD1. The germline V gene has CDR1 ENHRY and CDR2 SYGVKD. Germline trimming cut 6 bases from V and 2 bases from J; bases unmatched to any gene: 1. There are 14 residues in the CDR3. CDR3 sequence reads: CAIRGTAGANVLTF. The CDR3 DNA reads as TGTGCCATCAGAGGGACAGCTGGGGCCAACGTCCTGACTTTC.

This chain links TRBV7-6 with TRBJ2-7; 9 bases align to TRBD2. The CDR3 spans 16 residues. CDR1 is SGHVS and CDR2 is FNYEAQ in the germline V gene. V lost 1 base to trimming and J lost 2 bases; unmatched junction nucleotides: 6. The CDR3 nucleotides are TGTGCCAGCAGCTTAGAGGCTCTAGCGGGAACCTACGAGCAGTACTTC. Encoded protein: CASSLEALAGTYEQYF. Full variable domain (rest looked up from reference TRBV7-6 and TRBJ2-7): GAGVSQSPRYKVTKRGQDVALRCDPISGHVSLYWYRQALGQGPEFLTYFNYEAQQDKSGLPNDRFSAERPEGSISTLTIQRTEQRDSAMYRCASSLEALAGTYEQYFGPGTRLTVT.

This chain joins TRBV25-1 and TRBJ2-3, with D possibly being TRBD1 (5 bases). Per the germline V gene, CDR1 is MGHDK and CDR2 is SYGVNS. With 7 bases removed from V and 3 bases from J, the gap between germline ends came to 11 bases. This CDR3 region has 13 residues. DNA for the CDR3: TGTGCCAGCACCAGGGCAAGGACAGATACGCAGTATTTT. Amino acid sequence: CASTRARTDTQYF.

The V gene is TRBV7-9, the J gene TRBJ1-4; no clear D gene. The germline V and J ends were trimmed by 5 bases and 0 bases, with 16 bases remaining between them. CDR3 length equals 17 residues. CDR1 and CDR2 from the germline V gene are SEHNR and FQNEAQ (reference sequence). The CDR3 DNA reads TGTGCCAGCAGCCCTGATGGAGCCCTGGCAACTAATGAAAAACTGTTTTTT. As protein: CASSPDGALATNEKLFF.

The rearrangement links TRBV27 to TRBJ2-1; 7 positions match TRBD1. The CDR3 totals 12 residues. In germline, CDR1 is MNHEY, CDR2 SMNVEV (reference sequence). V was clipped by 4 bases and J by 8 bases; unmatched bases: 2. CDR3 residues: CASSSTGHEQFF. The DNA of the CDR3 is TGTGCCAGCAGTTCGACAGGGCATGAGCAGTTCTTC.

Points on this clone: A read error may produce the germline difference seen at one junction end. The sample holds other DNA sequences that translate to the same CDR3. The gene calls are TRBV7-7 and TRBJ2-1; 7 bases line up with TRBD2. The CDR3 runs 15 residues. Germline V CDR1 and CDR2: SSHAT, FNYEAQ (reference sequence). CDR3 protein: CASSLEGGRMGEQFF. CDR3 bases: TGTGCTAGCAGCTTAGAAGGCGGGAGAATGGGTGAGCAGTTCTTC.

This clone was counted once. The chain has TRBV19 and TRBJ2-2, with 8 bases matching TRBD1. CDR3 length: 14 amino acids. Germline assignment: CDR1 LNHDA and CDR2 SQIVND (reference sequence). J gave up 9 bases and V 6 bases, and 9 bases lay outside the gene matches. This chain's CDR3 is CASRLDRGSWELFF. CDR3 nucleotides: TGTGCCAGTAGGCTAGACAGGGGAAGCTGGGAGCTGTTTTTT. The full variable domain, completed using reference TRBV19 and TRBJ2-2, is DGGITQSPKYLFRKEGQNVTLSCEQNLNHDAMYWYRQDPGQGLRLIYYSQIVNDFQKGDIAEGYSVSREKKESFPLTVTSAQKNPTAFYLCASRLDRGSWELFFGEGSRLTVL.

This clone was counted only a few times. The chain links TRBV10-3 to TRBJ2-7; D not resolved. The CDR3 runs 11 residues. V lost 3 bases and J lost 4, with 4 bases in between. Germline CDR1 reads ENHRY; CDR2 reads SYGVKD. CDR3 residues: CAISDRYEQYV. As DNA, the CDR3 is TGTGCCATCAGTGACAGGTACGAGCAGTACGTC.

The gene calls are TRBV5-5 and TRBJ2-1; 13 bases match TRBD2. This CDR3 comprises 20 residues. Trimming removed 5 bases from V and 4 bases from J; junction bases left unmatched: 18. Germline V gives CDR1 SGHKS, CDR2 YYEKEE (reference sequence). CDR3 region: CASRLTNILAGGPGYNEQFF. CDR3 in DNA: TGTGCCAGCAGGTTAACAAATATACTAGCGGGGGGGCCAGGGTACAATGAGCAGTTCTTC.

In this sample, this clone turned up once. J is TRBJ2-1 and V is TRBV6-5, with 9 bases identical to TRBD2. Germline values: CDR1 MNHEY, CDR2 SVGAGI. The CDR3 sequence is 14 residues long. V dropped 8 bases and J dropped 3; count of bases not matched to a gene: 5. CDR3 region: CASRLAESYNEQFF. CDR3 DNA sequence: TGTGCCAGCCGACTAGCGGAAAGCTACAATGAGCAGTTCTTC.

The V call is TRBV7-9, the J call TRBJ2-5; D not certain. V dropped 1 base and J dropped 5 bases, with 8 bases sitting between them. The CDR3 contains 13 residues. Germline V gene lookup returns CDR1 SEHNR and CDR2 FQNEAQ (reference sequence). As DNA, the CDR3 is TGTGCCAGCAGCTTAGGTTTTCGGGAGACCCAGTACTTC. It specifies CASSLGFRETQYF.

The chain joins TRBV6-5 to TRBJ1-5; D possibly corresponds to TRBD1 (6 bases). The CDR3 runs 15 residues. The ends were cut back, 6 bases at V and 6 bases at J, with 18 bases in the middle. The germline V gene has CDR1 MNHEY and CDR2 SVGAGI. The CDR3 DNA sequence: TGTGCCAGCAGCGTTGGCGCGGGGGCTTTTCAGCCCCAGCATTTT. It yields the protein CASSVGAGAFQPQHF.

This clone was recorded a few times. The rearrangement links TRBV7-9 to TRBJ1-1, with D tentatively TRBD1 (6 bases). Trimming stripped 5 bases from V and 4 bases from J, with 17 bases between. This CDR3 contains 15 residues. CDR1 and CDR2 (germline): SEHNR, FQNEAQ (reference sequence). CDR3 protein: CASSPPGGASTEAFF. The CDR3 nucleotides are TGTGCCAGCAGCCCTCCGGGGGGCGCGTCCACTGAAGCTTTCTTT.

This clone has a single count. The V and J genes are TRBV11-2 and TRBJ2-3; 8 bases line up with TRBD2. V trimming: 2 bases; J trimming: 0 bases; junction bases outside the gene matches: 4. This CDR3 is built from 16 residues. CDR1 and CDR2 (germline): SGHAT, FQNNGV. CDR3 residues: CASSLWSSGSTDTQYF. In nucleotides, the CDR3 is TGTGCCAGCAGCTTATGGTCTAGCGGGAGCACAGATACGCAGTATTTT.

The chain combines TRBV2 with TRBJ2-1; 7 bases are shared with TRBD2. This CDR3 region has 18 residues. Germline trimming cut 4 bases from V and 3 bases from J; bases unmatched to any gene: 15. Per the germline V gene, CDR1 is SNHLY and CDR2 is FYNNEI. DNA for the CDR3: TGTGCCAGCAGTGTTCACCCGGTCGGGCGGGGGAACTACAATGAGCAGTTCTTC. Amino acid sequence: CASSVHPVGRGNYNEQFF.

This clone has only a few counts. The chain joins TRBV30 to TRBJ1-4; TRBD1 aligns across 7 bases. The germline CDR1 and CDR2 sequences are GTSNPN and SVGIG (reference sequence). The CDR3 runs to 14 residues. V shed 2 bases, J shed 8 bases, and the junction held 8 bases outside the gene matches. Here the CDR3 DNA reads TGTGCCTGGAGTCCCCGGGACAGCCGAGAAAAACTGTTTTTT. Translating it yields CAWSPRDSREKLFF.

The rearrangement joins TRBV6-5 to TRBJ2-7, with 7 bases fitting TRBD2. Germline V gene lookup returns CDR1 MNHEY and CDR2 SVGAGI. With 10 bases clipped from V and 0 bases from J, the junction kept 6 bases outside the gene matches. This CDR3 is 13 amino acids long. The CDR3 region is CATKRGSSYEQYF. CDR3 DNA: TGTGCCACCAAGCGGGGAAGCTCCTACGAGCAGTACTTC.

The chain employs TRBV10-2 and TRBJ2-7; weak D call: TRBD2 (5 bases). The ends were cut back, 8 bases at V and 5 bases at J, with 10 bases in the middle. Germline CDR1 reads WSHSY; CDR2 reads SAAADI. This CDR3 spans 11 amino acids. The DNA of the CDR3 is TGCGCCAGCCGTCAAGCGGACGAGCAGTACTTC. As protein: CASRQADEQYF.

V gene TRBV14 combines with J gene TRBJ1-4; 10 bases align to TRBD1. Losses at the gene ends were 4 bases for V and 7 bases for J; bases not matched to a gene: 6. Germline V lookup: CDR1 SGHDN, CDR2 FVKESK. This CDR3 contains 15 residues. The CDR3 region is CASSRGGTGVEKLFF. In DNA, the CDR3 is TGTGCCAGCAGCCGCGGCGGGACAGGGGTTGAAAAACTGTTTTTT.

The chain is built from TRBV6-5 and TRBJ1-3; 8 bases match TRBD1. The CDR3 has 16 residues. Germline values: CDR1 MNHEY, CDR2 SVGAGI. With 0 bases clipped from V and 3 bases from J, the junction kept 4 bases outside the gene matches. The DNA of the CDR3 is TGTGCCAGCAGTTACTCCGGCAGGGGGCGTGGAAACACCATATATTTT. This gives the protein CASSYSGRGRGNTIYF.

This clone came up a few times. This chain's CDR3 is CASSFTGGTRSSSAGEQFF. The CDR3, as DNA: TGCGCCAGCAGCTTCACAGGGGGTACCAGGTCTTCCTCGGCGGGCGAGCAGTTCTTC. The V gene is TRBV5-1, the J gene TRBJ2-1; 8 bases map to TRBD1. Germline-derived CDR1 and CDR2 are SGHRS and YFSETQ. After removal of 2 bases from V and 10 bases from J, the junction contained 23 bases not matched to a gene. CDR3 length: 19 amino acids.

This clone turned up a few times. V gene TRBV6-5 combines with J gene TRBJ2-1; the match to TRBD2 covers 8 bases. The ends lost 10 bases at V and 7 bases at J; junction bases unmatched: 12. The V gene's germline CDR1 is MNHEY and CDR2 SVGAGI. This CDR3 comprises 14 residues. CDR3 bases: TGTGCCACATCGGGACTAGGAAAGGGGAATGAGCAGTTCTTC. Its translation: CATSGLGKGNEQFF.

This clone was counted between two and nine times. The V gene is TRBV3-1 (or the pseudogene TRBV3-2), the J gene TRBJ2-2, with D hard to call. There are 14 residues in the CDR3. The V end was cut by 4 bases, the J end by 5 bases, with 11 bases between. Germline V gene lookup returns CDR1 LGHDT and CDR2 YNNKEL (reference sequence). CDR3 protein: CASSRAAETGELFF. The CDR3 nucleotides are TGTGCCAGCAGCCGAGCTGCGGAGACCGGGGAGCTGTTTTTT.